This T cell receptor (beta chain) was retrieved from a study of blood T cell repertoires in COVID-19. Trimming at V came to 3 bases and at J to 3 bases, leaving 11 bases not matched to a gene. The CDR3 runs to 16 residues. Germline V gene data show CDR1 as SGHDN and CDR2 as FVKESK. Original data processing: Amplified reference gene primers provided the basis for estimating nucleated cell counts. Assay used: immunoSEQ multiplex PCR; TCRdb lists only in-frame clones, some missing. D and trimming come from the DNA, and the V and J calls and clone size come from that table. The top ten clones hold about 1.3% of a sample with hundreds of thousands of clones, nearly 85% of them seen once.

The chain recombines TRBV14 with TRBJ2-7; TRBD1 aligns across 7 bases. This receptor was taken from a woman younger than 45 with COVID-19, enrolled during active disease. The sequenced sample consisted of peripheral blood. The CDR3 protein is CASSQRPGQTFYEQYF. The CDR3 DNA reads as TGTGCCAGCAGCCAGAGACCGGGACAGACATTCTACGAGCAGTACTTC.